This T cell receptor beta chain stems from a study of PD-1 blockade in classical Hodgkin lymphoma. Every single patient, without exception, relapsed after autologous stem cell transplantation, and brentuximab vedotin exposure varied. Method: immunoSEQ multiplex PCR; TCRdb's copy keeps in-frame clones and lacks some. This table holds 90,000 to 100,000 clones, 80% to 90% found once. This receptor was identified in a human donor with classical Hodgkin lymphoma. Sequenced material: peripheral blood mononuclear cells (PBMCs), taken before the second cycle of nivolumab.

DNA for the CDR3: TGTGCCTGGAGTGTTCTAGGGGGAGCCGGGGAGCTGTTTTTT. As protein: CAWSVLGGAGELFF. The chain links TRBV30 to TRBJ2-2; D is perhaps TRBD1 (6 bases). Between the trimmed V and J ends, which lost 0 bases and 6 bases, there was a span of 11 bases. Germline V gene sequence: CDR1 GTSNPN, CDR2 SVGIG (reference sequence). The CDR3 extends over 14 amino acids.